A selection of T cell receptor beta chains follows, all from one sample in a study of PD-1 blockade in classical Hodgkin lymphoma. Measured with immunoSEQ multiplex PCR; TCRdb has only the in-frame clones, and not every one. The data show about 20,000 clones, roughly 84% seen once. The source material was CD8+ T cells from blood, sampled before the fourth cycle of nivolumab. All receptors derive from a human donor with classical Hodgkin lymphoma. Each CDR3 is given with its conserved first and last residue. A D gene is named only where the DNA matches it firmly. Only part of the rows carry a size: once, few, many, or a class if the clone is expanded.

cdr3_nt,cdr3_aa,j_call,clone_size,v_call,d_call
TGCGCCAGCAGCCAAGAGTACTATCGAGCTAACTATGGCTACACCTTC,CASSQEYYRANYGYTF,TRBJ1-2,-,TRBV4-1,-
TGTGCCAGCAGTCGAGGGGGTAATGAAAAACTGTTTTTT,CASSRGGNEKLFF,TRBJ1-4,-,TRBV6-5,-
TGTGCCAGCAGCCCAGGACAGGGTTCTTCACCCCTCCACTTT,CASSPGQGSSPLHF,TRBJ1-6,-,TRBV9,TRBD1
TGTGCCTGGGGAAAAGAGGACTTC,CAWGKEDF,TRBJ1-2,-,TRBV30,-
TGTGCCAGCAGCGCCTCCCCGGTGGTTAGTAGCGGGGACCAAGAGACCCAGTACTTC,CASSASPVVSSGDQETQYF,TRBJ2-5,-,TRBV9,TRBD2
TGCGCCAGCAGCCAAGATCTAGCGGTGTACAATGAGCAGTTCTTC,CASSQDLAVYNEQFF,TRBJ2-1,-,TRBV4-3,TRBD2
TGTGCCAGCAGCCAACTGGGGGACGGAAACACCATATATTTT,CASSQLGDGNTIYF,TRBJ1-3,-,TRBV7-9,-
TGTGCCAGCAGCTTTGCCGGGACTAGCGGGGTCGGAGATACGCAGTATTTT,CASSFAGTSGVGDTQYF,TRBJ2-3,-,TRBV9,TRBD2
TGTGCCAGCAGCTTGGGGCACTACGAGCAGTACTTC,CASSLGHYEQYF,TRBJ2-7,-,TRBV5-5,-
TGTGCCAGCAGCTTAAGACAGGCTGCAACCCCAGATACGCAGTATTTT,CASSLRQAATPDTQYF,TRBJ2-3,-,TRBV5-4,-
TGTGCCAGCAGCCCGACAGGGGGCGTGTATGGCTACACCTTC,CASSPTGGVYGYTF,TRBJ1-2,once,TRBV7-9,TRBD1
TGCAGCGGCCGGACAGGGGGCGCCGCGGAAGCTTTCTTT,CSGRTGGAAEAFF,TRBJ1-1,-,TRBV29-1,TRBD1
TGCGCCAGCAGCCAAGCACTAGCGGGGGGGCCTAGGAATGAGCAGTTCTTC,CASSQALAGGPRNEQFF,TRBJ2-1,-,TRBV4-3,TRBD2
TGTGCCAGCAGCTCGCATTTCTTACGGACGACGGACCTCTCCTACGAGCAGTACTTC,CASSSHFLRTTDLSYEQYF,TRBJ2-7,-,TRBV11-2,-
TGTGCCAGCAGCAACCGGGGAACAGGGAACCGCCTCACAGATACGCAGTATTTT,CASSNRGTGNRLTDTQYF,TRBJ2-3,-,TRBV13,-
TGCGCCAGCAGCTACGGAAACTATGGCTACACCTTC,CASSYGNYGYTF,TRBJ1-2,-,TRBV5-1,-
TGTGCCAGCAGTGACCTCGGGGCCGGCAATGAGCAGTTCTTC,CASSDLGAGNEQFF,TRBJ2-1,once,TRBV6-4,-
TGTGCCAGTAGGAGGGGGACAGCTATTAATGAAAAACTGTTTTTT,CASRRGTAINEKLFF,TRBJ1-4,-,TRBV19,TRBD1
TGTGCCAGCAGTGACCACAGCACAGATACGCAGTATTTT,CASSDHSTDTQYF,TRBJ2-3,-,TRBV25-1,-
TGTGCCAGCAGTTACTTCCCGAGCTCCTACGAGCAGTACTTC,CASSYFPSSYEQYF,TRBJ2-7,-,TRBV6-5,-
TGTGCCAGCAGCGTAGCCAACACGGAGACCCAGTACTTC,CASSVANTETQYF,TRBJ2-5,-,TRBV9,-
TGCGCCAGCAGTGAGGAGGTCAATTTGCATGGAAACACCATATATTTT,CASSEEVNLHGNTIYF,TRBJ1-3,-,TRBV10-1,-
TGTGCCAGCACCACTTCTAGGGCAGGGGGGTACTATGGCTACACCTTC,CASTTSRAGGYYGYTF,TRBJ1-2,-,TRBV7-9,TRBD1
TGTGCCAGCAGCTTAGTGGGGCAGGGGGCGCGAGGGGCTTTCTTT,CASSLVGQGARGAFF,TRBJ1-1,-,TRBV7-9,TRBD1
TGTGCCAGCAGTTTATCGGGGCAGAACACCGGGGAGCTGTTTTTT,CASSLSGQNTGELFF,TRBJ2-2,-,TRBV27,-
TGTGCCAGCAGCTTGCGGGGGGGGCCCCTCGAGCAGTACTTC,CASSLRGGPLEQYF,TRBJ2-7,-,TRBV5-6,TRBD2
TGTGCCAGCAGCGGGACAGGGGGCGGCGATGAGCAGTTCTTC,CASSGTGGGDEQFF,TRBJ2-1,-,TRBV9,TRBD1
TGTGCCTGGAGTGTAGCAGAGGCATCCGAGCAGTACTTC,CAWSVAEASEQYF,TRBJ2-7,once,TRBV30,-
TGTGCCAGCAGCTTAGCGCTGGGGGTGAGCACAGATACGCAGTATTTT,CASSLALGVSTDTQYF,TRBJ2-3,-,TRBV7-9,-
TGTGCCAGCAGCTCGGGACAGGTCACAGATACGCAGTATTTT,CASSSGQVTDTQYF,TRBJ2-3,-,TRBV7-3,TRBD1
TGTGCCTGGGGGCCCCGAGGGCCCTCCTACGAGCAGTACTTC,CAWGPRGPSYEQYF,TRBJ2-7,-,TRBV30,-
TGCGCCAGCAGCCAAGAAGGGGCAGGAGGGGGCGGGGAGCTGTTTTTT,CASSQEGAGGGGELFF,TRBJ2-2,once,TRBV4-1,-
TGTGCCAGCAGCGTATATTGTAAGGGGTTAAGGTCCTACGAGCAGTACTTC,CASSVYCKGLRSYEQYF,TRBJ2-7,-,TRBV9,-
TGCAGCGTCAAAGCGGGTACTCCTGGCAATGAGCAGTTCTTC,CSVKAGTPGNEQFF,TRBJ2-1,-,TRBV29-1,-
TGTGCCACCGCACCGGGACAGGGGTATGAAAAACTGTTTTTT,CATAPGQGYEKLFF,TRBJ1-4,-,TRBV10-3,TRBD1
TGTGCCAGCAGTTACTCGACAGGGGGCTATGGCTACACCTTC,CASSYSTGGYGYTF,TRBJ1-2,once,TRBV6-6,TRBD1
TGCAGCGCCGAACACCGGGACAGGGGGTTCACTGAAGCTTTCTTT,CSAEHRDRGFTEAFF,TRBJ1-1,-,TRBV29-1,TRBD1
TGTGCCAGCAGCTTACGGCAGGGTTATAATGAAAAACTGTTTTTT,CASSLRQGYNEKLFF,TRBJ1-4,-,TRBV7-9,-
TGTGCCAGCAGTGACGGGCTTTTCACCGGGGAGCTGTTTTTT,CASSDGLFTGELFF,TRBJ2-2,once,TRBV25-1,-
TGTGCCAGCTCTCCGAGGGCCGCCAACTATGGCTACACCTTC,CASSPRAANYGYTF,TRBJ1-2,-,TRBV18,-
TGTGCCAGCAGTTCCACCTTGGGGTTTGCCTACACCTTC,CASSSTLGFAYTF,TRBJ1-2,-,TRBV27,-
TGCAGCGCCGCGCAACCCAGACTAGCGGGGAGCACAGATACGCAGTATTTT,CSAAQPRLAGSTDTQYF,TRBJ2-3,-,TRBV29-1,TRBD2
TGTGCCAGTCAAAACAAAGGGGGGAACACTGAAGCTTTCTTT,CASQNKGGNTEAFF,TRBJ1-1,-,TRBV27,-
TGTGCCAGCAGCTTTGCGTCCGGCTCCTACGAGCAGTACTTC,CASSFASGSYEQYF,TRBJ2-7,-,TRBV7-2,-
TGTGCCAGCAGTGACCCTAAGCAAATACCTGAGGGCCCAGATACGCAGTATTTT,CASSDPKQIPEGPDTQYF,TRBJ2-3,-,TRBV25-1,-
TGTGCCACCAAACGAGATGCTAGCGACTACGAGCAGTACTTC,CATKRDASDYEQYF,TRBJ2-7,few,TRBV10-3,-
TGTGCCAGTAGTACCTGGACGGGCGGCAATCAGCCCCAGCATTTT,CASSTWTGGNQPQHF,TRBJ1-5,-,TRBV19,-
TGTGCCTGGAGTGTGACAGGGCGCGACGAGCAGTACTTC,CAWSVTGRDEQYF,TRBJ2-7,once,TRBV30,TRBD1
TGTGCCAGCAGCTTGGTCAATGAGGACAGTAATTCACCCCTCCACTTT,CASSLVNEDSNSPLHF,TRBJ1-6,once,TRBV7-9,-
TGTGCCAGCAGTTTATTACAGGGGACGCCAAGGGAGACCCAGTACTTC,CASSLLQGTPRETQYF,TRBJ2-5,-,TRBV28,TRBD1
TGTGCCAGCAGGCGGCCCGCGGGAATAAACAAGGGGCGATGGAACACTGAAGCTTTCTTT,CASRRPAGINKGRWNTEAFF,TRBJ1-1,-,TRBV28,-